This is a list of T cell receptor beta chains from one sample in a study of shared clonotypes between healthy human individuals. TCRdb keeps only in-frame clones here, not all; method: immunoSEQ multiplex PCR. The sample yields about 1.5 million clones, nearly 99% seen once. Sequenced sample: naive CD4+ T cells sorted from blood. The receptors were sampled from a young man in good health. CDR3s include the opening cysteine and the closing phenylalanine or tryptophan.

j_gene: TRBJ2-7; v_gene: TRBV5-1; CDR3aa: CASSPTRSGDVNEQYF
j_gene: TRBJ2-1; v_gene: TRBV5-4; CDR3aa: CASSPGVAGASEQFF
j_gene: TRBJ2-1; v_gene: TRBV2; CDR3aa: CASSEVANEQFF
j_gene: TRBJ2-3; v_gene: TRBV4-1; CDR3aa: CASSQDPKRDTQYF
j_gene: TRBJ2-5; v_gene: TRBV4-3; CDR3aa: CASSQESRGPETQYF
j_gene: TRBJ2-3; v_gene: TRBV4-3; CDR3aa: CASSLQLTSGGTDTQYF
j_gene: TRBJ2-1; v_gene: TRBV15; CDR3aa: CATSRGGALRHEQFF
j_gene: TRBJ2-1; v_gene: TRBV5-1; CDR3aa: CASSFLSGSSYNEQFF
j_gene: TRBJ2-5; v_gene: TRBV5-1; CDR3aa: CASSFLGQSQQETQYF
j_gene: TRBJ2-1; v_gene: TRBV5-1; CDR3aa: CASSLGSGRAAGEQFF
j_gene: TRBJ1-1; v_gene: TRBV7-9; CDR3aa: CASSLSRQLNTEAFF
j_gene: TRBJ2-7; v_gene: TRBV29-1; CDR3aa: CSVLGGGNEQYF
j_gene: TRBJ1-1; v_gene: TRBV25-1; CDR3aa: CASSESRQASEAFF
j_gene: TRBJ2-7; v_gene: TRBV7-8; CDR3aa: CASSLAGRTYEQYF
j_gene: TRBJ1-1; v_gene: TRBV28; CDR3aa: CASLSGGNTEAFF
j_gene: TRBJ2-1; v_gene: TRBV7-6; CDR3aa: CASSLRTLGPNEQFF
j_gene: TRBJ1-1; v_gene: TRBV6-5; CDR3aa: CAIQGPDTEAFF
j_gene: TRBJ2-7; v_gene: TRBV6-5; CDR3aa: CASSFAPATDEQYF
j_gene: TRBJ2-1; v_gene: TRBV5-4; CDR3aa: CASSALSGSYNEQFF
j_gene: TRBJ1-1; v_gene: TRBV10-3; CDR3aa: CAISERNRDTEAFF
j_gene: TRBJ1-5; v_gene: TRBV27; CDR3aa: CASSSAPLGQPQHF
j_gene: TRBJ2-2; v_gene: TRBV7-2; CDR3aa: CASSPPRTGSANTGELFF
j_gene: TRBJ2-5; v_gene: TRBV18; CDR3aa: CASSPLGETQYF
j_gene: TRBJ2-1; v_gene: TRBV11-3; CDR3aa: CASSLGGRGRAYNEQFF
j_gene: TRBJ1-5; v_gene: TRBV15; CDR3aa: CATSGARIENQPQHF
j_gene: TRBJ1-5; v_gene: TRBV28; CDR3aa: CASSSMGGNSNQPQHF
j_gene: TRBJ2-1; v_gene: TRBV15; CDR3aa: CATSRDPQGLNEQFF
j_gene: TRBJ2-1; v_gene: TRBV25-1; CDR3aa: CASNFGGSGSHEQFF
j_gene: TRBJ2-7; v_gene: TRBV6-1; CDR3aa: CASSIGGSGSYEQYF
j_gene: TRBJ1-1; v_gene: TRBV18; CDR3aa: CASSPQIQGTEAFF
j_gene: TRBJ2-1; v_gene: TRBV15; CDR3aa: CATSRDFYGSHNEQFF
j_gene: TRBJ2-7; v_gene: TRBV5-1; CDR3aa: CASSSFVDGASEQYF
j_gene: TRBJ2-7; v_gene: TRBV9; CDR3aa: CASSVEAGDSYEQYF
j_gene: TRBJ2-1; v_gene: TRBV18; CDR3aa: CASSLSIDNEQFF
j_gene: TRBJ2-7; v_gene: TRBV18; CDR3aa: CASSPRGEGPYEQYF
j_gene: TRBJ1-1; v_gene: TRBV9; CDR3aa: CASSVSPRQPTEAFF
j_gene: TRBJ2-1; v_gene: TRBV19; CDR3aa: CASSTLRDRGDEQFF
j_gene: TRBJ1-2; v_gene: TRBV9; CDR3aa: CASSVGERSYGYTF
j_gene: TRBJ2-1; v_gene: TRBV7-8; CDR3aa: CASSRTSWADEQFF
j_gene: TRBJ2-4; v_gene: TRBV30; CDR3aa: CAWSLQNIQYF
j_gene: TRBJ2-7; v_gene: TRBV18; CDR3aa: CASSPLPTGPYEQYF